Presented here are 17 T cell receptor beta chains from one specimen sequenced in a study of T cell responses to AZD1222 COVID-19 vaccine. Generated by immunoSEQ multiplex PCR, the TCRdb table keeps only in-frame clones and is missing some. The sample gives roughly 150,000 clones, around nine tenths of which show up once; over 1.2% is in the top ten. This specimen consisted of peripheral blood, obtained 28 days after the second AZD1222 dose. These receptor sequences come from an adult who received the AZD1222 COVID-19 vaccine.

The rearrangement links TRBV7-6 to TRBJ1-3; D may be TRBD1 (5 bases). The CDR3 is 16 residues long. V was trimmed by 5 bases and J by 5 bases, leaving 19 bases between them. Germline V gene lookup returns CDR1 SGHVS and CDR2 FNYEAQ. CDR3 in amino acids: CASSPTGGAGRNTIYF. CDR3 DNA: TGTGCCAGCAGCCCGACTGGGGGAGCCGGAAGAAACACCATATATTTT.

This clone occurred a few times. The rearrangement joins TRBV30 to TRBJ1-1; 8 bases are shared with TRBD1. CDR3 length: 15 amino acids. The J segment lost 1 base and the V segment lost 1 base, leaving 5 bases of the junction unmatched. CDR1 and CDR2 (germline): GTSNPN, SVGIG (reference sequence). For the CDR3, the DNA is TGTGCCTGGAGTGGGACAGGGCCCAAGAACACTGAAGCTTTCTTT. Residues: CAWSGTGPKNTEAFF.

The chain joins TRBV2 to TRBJ2-7, with 11 bases that match TRBD2. The J segment lost 0 bases and the V segment lost 2 bases, leaving 6 bases of the junction unmatched. Germline values: CDR1 SNHLY, CDR2 FYNNEI. The CDR3 runs to 17 residues. Written as DNA, the CDR3 is TGTGCCAGCAGTGAAAGGCTAGCGGGGGGAAGCTCCTACGAGCAGTACTTC. Protein sequence: CASSERLAGGSSYEQYF.

The chain uses TRBV24-1 and TRBJ2-7; D might be TRBD2 (5 bases). Between the trimmed V and J ends, which lost 4 bases and 7 bases, there was a span of 13 bases. The CDR3 spans 13 residues. Germline lookup yields CDR1 KGHDR and CDR2 SFDVKD. CDR3 amino acids: CATSDLGRREQYF. CDR3 nucleotide sequence: TGTGCCACCAGTGACCTCGGAAGGAGGGAGCAGTACTTC.

CDR3 in amino acids: CASLPQGANTEAFF. The DNA for the CDR3 is TGTGCCAGCTTGCCCCAGGGGGCGAACACTGAAGCTTTCTTT. The chain carries TRBV7-9 and TRBJ1-1, with 8 bases lining up with TRBD1. Trimming at V came to 8 bases and at J to 1 base, leaving 6 bases not matched to a gene. CDR3 size: 14 residues. The germline V gene has CDR1 SEHNR and CDR2 FQNEAQ (reference sequence).

This clone has only one observation. The rearrangement uses TRBV6-1 and TRBJ2-4; D unresolved. Germline CDR1 and CDR2: MNHNS and SASEGT. Trimming removed 2 bases at V and 1 base at J, with 12 bases between. This CDR3 has 16 residues. In nucleotides, the CDR3 is TGTGCCAGCAGTGAATATGGGCCTCCCGCCAAAAACATTCAGTACTTC. Protein: CASSEYGPPAKNIQYF.

The genes are TRBV5-5 and TRBJ1-3; TRBD1 matches at 7 bases. The J segment lost 0 bases and the V segment lost 0 bases, leaving 3 bases of the junction unmatched. Germline CDR1 and CDR2: SGHKS and YYEKEE (reference sequence). This CDR3 is built from 16 residues. CDR3 nucleotides: TGTGCCAGCAGCTTGGTTGGGACAGACTCTGGAAACACCATATATTTT. Its translation is CASSLVGTDSGNTIYF.

The rearrangement uses TRBV7-9 and TRBJ2-4; D not resolved. This CDR3 spans 13 amino acids. Germline V gene data show CDR1 as SEHNR and CDR2 as FQNEAQ (reference sequence). Trimming stripped 0 bases from V and 3 bases from J, with 3 bases between. The CDR3 region has the DNA TGTGCCAGCAGCTTAGCCAGCAAAAACATTCAGTACTTC. It encodes CASSLASKNIQYF.

The chain is built from TRBV11-2 and TRBJ1-6; D possibly corresponds to TRBD1 (5 bases). The germline V and J ends were trimmed by 1 base and 4 bases, with 8 bases remaining between them. The CDR3 has 15 amino acids. From germline, CDR1 is SGHAT and CDR2 FQNNGV. This CDR3 reads CASSLVQGYNSPLHF. The CDR3 region has the DNA TGTGCCAGCAGCTTAGTCCAGGGTTATAATTCACCCCTCCACTTT.

J is TRBJ2-5 and V is TRBV30; possible D gene TRBD2, 5 bases. The CDR3 sequence is 13 residues long. Trimming left V 2 bases short and J 0 bases short, with 7 bases between. Germline V CDR1 and CDR2: GTSNPN, SVGIG (reference sequence). CDR3 DNA: TGTGCCTGGAGTACAGCGGACCAAGAGACCCAGTACTTC. Its translation is CAWSTADQETQYF.

The chain carries TRBV11-1 and TRBJ1-1; D remains ambiguous. Per germline, CDR1 SGHAT and CDR2 FQDESV (reference sequence). The V and J ends lost 1 base and 1 base respectively, with 7 bases between them. The CDR3 consists of 14 residues. CDR3 amino acids: CASSLGPRNTEAFF. CDR3 bases: TGTGCCAGCAGCTTAGGGCCCCGGAACACTGAAGCTTTCTTT.

The CDR3 spells CASKSGRNSDTQYF. For the CDR3, the DNA is TGTGCCAGCAAAAGCGGGAGAAATTCCGATACGCAGTATTTT. The rearrangement links TRBV27 to TRBJ2-3; 8 positions match TRBD2. J was trimmed by 6 bases and V by 7 bases; bases with no gene match: 9. CDR3 length: 14 residues. The V gene's germline CDR1 is MNHEY and CDR2 SMNVEV (reference sequence).

This sequence joins TRBV6-5 and TRBJ1-4; the D is unclear. Germline V gene data show CDR1 as MNHEY and CDR2 as SVGAGI. Trimming stripped 10 bases from V and 10 bases from J, with 16 bases between. This CDR3 is 12 amino acids long. The CDR3 DNA reads TGTGCCACAAGGCGGGTTTCGGGAAAACTGTTTTTT. Protein product: CATRRVSGKLFF.

The J gene is TRBJ1-2, the V gene TRBV30; TRBD1 aligns across 7 bases. The CDR3 is 14 residues long. Germline CDR1 is GTSNPN and CDR2 is SVGIG (reference sequence). The ends lost 3 bases at V and 6 bases at J; junction bases unmatched: 10. The CDR3 sequence: CAWSPRQGVNGYTF. CDR3 DNA sequence: TGTGCCTGGAGCCCGAGACAGGGTGTAAATGGCTACACCTTC.

V usage is TRBV18 and J usage is TRBJ1-3; the D gene is possibly TRBD1 (5 bases). Per germline, CDR1 KGHSH and CDR2 LQKENI. The CDR3 contains 16 residues. The V gene lost 6 bases and the J gene lost 1 base, with 16 bases spanning the gap. Here the CDR3 reads CASSRWTGESGNTIYF. DNA of the CDR3: TGTGCCAGCTCGCGATGGACGGGGGAATCTGGAAACACCATATATTTT.

This sequence joins TRBV20-1 and TRBJ2-7; the D is unclear. Germline V gene data show CDR1 as DFQATT and CDR2 as SNEGSKA (reference sequence). Between the trimmed V and J ends, which lost 3 bases and 5 bases, there was a span of 11 bases. The CDR3 loop spans 12 amino acids. In DNA, the CDR3 is TGCAGTGCTAGTCGTTCAGCGAACGAGCAGTACTTC. Translated, it gives CSASRSANEQYF.

This clone was detected only a few times. V gene TRBV4-1 combines with J gene TRBJ1-3; unclear D gene. The CDR3 is 16 amino acids. The ends were cut back, 1 base at V and 0 bases at J, with 10 bases in the middle. Per the germline V gene, CDR1 is MGHRA and CDR2 is YSYEKL. The CDR3 bases are TGCGCCAGCAGCCAAGTGGTCCGGAGCTCTGGAAACACCATATATTTT. This translates into CASSQVVRSSGNTIYF.